The 29 T cell receptor beta chains below were found in one sample sequenced in a study of Ad26.COV2.S vaccination and SARS-CoV-2 variants. The treatment here: around 19 received Ad26.COV2.S at low or high dose, single or two shots; several received placebo; per-sample allocation not given. Sampling occurred on day 63 after the first vaccine or placebo injection. Here immunoSEQ multiplex PCR was the method, and the copy in TCRdb shows in-frame clones only, minus some. The profile shows a few hundred thousand clones, roughly 90% of them singletons. Sample: peripheral blood, taken in a trial of Ad26.COV2.S vaccine versus placebo. The receptors stem from a person between 18 and 65 years old who received the Ad26.COV2.S COVID-19 vaccine or a placebo.

This clone was counted once. The chain employs TRBV4-1 and TRBJ2-2; 10 nucleotides match TRBD1. The ends lost 4 bases at V and 5 bases at J; junction bases unmatched: 10. From germline, CDR1 is MGHRA and CDR2 YSYEKL. The CDR3 totals 17 residues. The CDR3 loop is CASSLRGGQGTTGELFF. The CDR3 coding sequence is TGCGCCAGCAGCCTTCGAGGGGGACAGGGGACTACCGGGGAGCTGTTTTTT.

This clone was found once. The chain is built from TRBV4-1 and TRBJ2-1, with TRBD1 matching 8 bases. The V segment lost 0 bases and the J segment 2 bases; nucleotides outside the gene matches: 3. CDR1 MGHRA and CDR2 YSYEKL come from the germline V gene. There are 16 residues in the CDR3. The CDR3 sequence is CASSQDWGQAYNEQFF. The CDR3, as DNA: TGCGCCAGCAGCCAAGATTGGGGACAGGCCTACAATGAGCAGTTCTTC.

The genes are TRBV27 and TRBJ2-7; 8 nucleotides match TRBD2. The CDR3 contains 16 residues. Germline V gene sequence: CDR1 MNHEY, CDR2 SMNVEV (reference sequence). Trimming at V came to 8 bases and at J to 2 bases, leaving 14 bases not matched to a gene. CDR3 loop: CASAPGAASGPYEQYF. Here the CDR3 DNA reads TGTGCCAGCGCCCCCGGGGCGGCTAGCGGGCCCTACGAGCAGTACTTC.

The V gene is TRBV6-5, the J gene TRBJ2-1, with a weak D call TRBD1 (6 bases). The germline V gene has CDR1 MNHEY and CDR2 SVGAGI. The CDR3 runs to 14 residues. The ends were cut back, 5 bases at V and 2 bases at J, with 10 bases in the middle. The CDR3 sequence: CASSTDRPYNEQFF. In nucleotides, the CDR3 is TGTGCCAGCAGTACGGACAGACCCTACAATGAGCAGTTCTTC.

J is TRBJ2-7 and V is TRBV24-1; no firm D call. Germline V CDR1 and CDR2: KGHDR, SFDVKD. This CDR3 contains 11 residues. Trimming left V 2 bases short and J 9 bases short, with 7 bases between. The CDR3 protein is CATSDSRWQYF. CDR3 nucleotide sequence: TGTGCCACCAGTGATTCGCGATGGCAGTACTTC.

This clone has just one count. V usage is TRBV11-2 and J usage is TRBJ1-1, with D possibly matching TRBD1 (5 bases). Trimming cost V 4 bases and J 1 base, with 7 bases left between them. Germline V gene data show CDR1 as SGHAT and CDR2 as FQNNGV. This CDR3 spans 13 amino acids. In DNA form, the CDR3 reads TGTGCCAGCAGCTCCGGACAGAACACTGAAGCTTTCTTT. Residues: CASSSGQNTEAFF.

The chain couples TRBV2 to TRBJ1-4; TRBD1 might be the D (5 bases). CDR1 is SNHLY and CDR2 is FYNNEI in the germline V gene. V lost 7 bases and J 7 bases, leaving 13 bases between the germline ends. This CDR3 is 13 amino acids long. The CDR3 loop reads CASTRDGSEKLFF. The CDR3 DNA sequence: TGTGCCAGCACCCGGGACGGCTCTGAAAAACTGTTTTTT.

The chain combines TRBV6-5 with TRBJ2-3; no firm D call. Germline V gives CDR1 MNHEY, CDR2 SVGAGI. There are 13 residues in the CDR3. Trimming took 6 bases from V and 4 from J, leaving 11 bases between them. CDR3 coding DNA: TGTGCCAGCAGCACGACATGGGCAGATACGCAGTATTTT. This gives the protein CASSTTWADTQYF.

The chain employs TRBV4-1 and TRBJ2-7, with D possibly matching TRBD2 (5 bases). This CDR3 has 14 residues. Germline V gene lookup returns CDR1 MGHRA and CDR2 YSYEKL. Trimming pared 1 base from V and 3 bases from J, leaving 10 bases between. The DNA of the CDR3 is TGCGCCAGCAGCCAAGTTACGGGAAACTACGAGCAGTACTTC. Its translation is CASSQVTGNYEQYF.

The rearrangement joins TRBV9 to TRBJ2-1, with 8 bases aligning to TRBD2. Germline CDR1 is SGDLS and CDR2 is YYNGEE. V trimming: 4 bases; J trimming: 7 bases; junction bases outside the gene matches: 4. This CDR3 comprises 13 residues. The DNA of the CDR3 is TGTGCCAGCAGCCCAACGGGGGGGAATGAGCAGTTCTTC. This translates into CASSPTGGNEQFF.

The V gene is TRBV9, the J gene TRBJ2-5, with 13 bases that match TRBD2. CDR1 is SGDLS, CDR2 YYNGEE, per germline. There are 16 residues in the CDR3. The ends lost 3 bases at V and 2 bases at J; junction bases unmatched: 4. The CDR3, as DNA: TGTGCCAGCAGCGCGACTAGCGGGGGGATACAAGAGACCCAGTACTTC. It is translated as CASSATSGGIQETQYF. Full variable domain (remainder filled in from reference TRBV9 and TRBJ2-5): DSGVTQTPKHLITATGQRVTLRCSPRSGDLSVYWYQQSLDQGLQFLIQYYNGEERAKGNILERFSAQQFPDLHSELNLSSLELGDSALYFCASSATSGGIQETQYFGPGTRLLVL.

The genes are TRBV5-4 and TRBJ2-3; unclear D gene. V lost 4 bases, J lost 0 bases, and 12 bases lay in between. The germline V gene encodes CDR1 SGHNT and CDR2 YYREEE (reference sequence). CDR3 length equals 15 residues. The chain's CDR3 is CASSLVTRSTDTQYF. The CDR3 nucleotides are TGTGCCAGCAGCCTAGTAACCCGGAGCACAGATACGCAGTATTTT.

This clone was counted between two and nine times. The V call is TRBV5-1, the J call TRBJ1-3; the D gene is possibly TRBD1 (6 bases). Between the trimmed V and J ends, which lost 4 bases and 4 bases, there was a span of 12 bases. The CDR3 has 14 residues. From germline, CDR1 is SGHRS and CDR2 YFSETQ. The CDR3 loop reads CASSIGGQGNTIYF. The CDR3 DNA reads as TGCGCCAGCAGCATCGGAGGACAGGGAAACACCATATATTTT.

As for this clone: Other DNA sequences in this sample translate to the same CDR3. J is TRBJ2-7 and V is TRBV6-1; D might be TRBD2 (5 bases). V shed 2 bases and J shed 4 bases, with 12 bases lying between them. Germline lookup yields CDR1 MNHNS and CDR2 SASEGT. The CDR3 sequence is 14 residues long. The CDR3 region is CASSELAGKYEQYF. The CDR3 nucleotides read TGTGCCAGCAGTGAACTCGCCGGGAAGTACGAGCAGTACTTC.

The chain's CDR3 is CASSLGQGAIYNEQFF. The CDR3 coding sequence is TGTGCCAGCAGCCTGGGACAGGGGGCGATTTACAATGAGCAGTTCTTC. The chain combines TRBV14 with TRBJ2-1; 12 positions agree with TRBD1. The CDR3 is 16 amino acids. The V gene's germline CDR1 is SGHDN and CDR2 FVKESK. The trim removed 4 bases at V and 4 bases at J, leaving 5 bases unmatched.

The gene calls are TRBV7-7 and TRBJ2-2, with 11 bases fitting TRBD2. The CDR3 totals 15 residues. Germline V gene lookup returns CDR1 SSHAT and CDR2 FNYEAQ (reference sequence). Trimming cost V 3 bases and J 6 bases; bases outside gene matches: 3. CDR3 sequence: CASSFSGGASGELFF. DNA for the CDR3: TGTGCCAGCAGCTTTAGCGGGGGGGCCTCCGGGGAGCTGTTTTTT.

The genes are TRBV3-1 (or the pseudogene TRBV3-2) and TRBJ2-7, with 7 positions matching TRBD2. The CDR3 sequence is 15 residues long. Trimming at V came to 1 base and at J to 2 bases, leaving 5 bases not matched to a gene. Germline loops: CDR1 LGHDT, CDR2 YNNKEL (reference sequence). The CDR3 DNA reads as TGTGCCAGCAGCCAAGCCGGGGGGTCCCCCTACGAGCAGTACTTC. It specifies CASSQAGGSPYEQYF.

The chain recombines TRBV15 with TRBJ1-1; no reliable D call. The V gene lost 5 bases and the J gene lost 0 bases, with 10 bases spanning the gap. The CDR3 runs to 14 residues. Germline CDR1 LNHNV, CDR2 YYDKDF (reference sequence). The CDR3 nucleotides are TGTGCCACCAGCGTGGGAGGAATGAACACTGAAGCTTTCTTT. Protein sequence: CATSVGGMNTEAFF.

The chain recombines TRBV10-3 with TRBJ2-2; tentatively, D is TRBD1 (6 bases). The CDR3 runs to 14 residues. V shed 6 bases and J shed 3 bases, with 11 bases lying between them. CDR1 and CDR2 (germline): ENHRY, SYGVKD. In nucleotides, the CDR3 is TGTGCCATCAGGGCCTCAGGGGACACCGGGGAGCTGTTTTTT. Residues: CAIRASGDTGELFF.

The CDR3 region is CASTSGWTGESQPQHF. In nucleotides, the CDR3 is TGCGCCAGCACCTCCGGATGGACAGGGGAAAGTCAGCCCCAGCATTTT. This sequence joins TRBV23-1 and TRBJ1-5; 9 bases are shared with TRBD1. TRBV23-1 is treated as an ORF (open reading frame) with a function not yet certain. V trimming: 7 bases; J trimming: 6 bases; junction bases outside the gene matches: 13. This CDR3 has 16 residues.

This chain links TRBV11-3 with TRBJ2-3; 8 nucleotides line up with TRBD1. Germline values: CDR1 SGHNT, CDR2 YENEEA. There are 15 residues in the CDR3. J gave up 6 bases and V 5 bases, and 10 bases lay outside the gene matches. The CDR3 coding sequence is TGTGCCAGCAGCCCGCGAGGTACAGGGGGGGATACGCAGTATTTT. This translates into CASSPRGTGGDTQYF. Combining the CDR3 with reference TRBV11-3 and TRBJ2-3 gives the whole variable domain EAGVVQSPRYKIIEKKQPVAFWCNPISGHNTLYWYLQNLGQGPELLIRYENEEAVDDSQLPKDRFSAERLKGVDSTLKIQPAELGDSAVYLCASSPRGTGGDTQYFGPGTRLTVL.

The rearrangement uses TRBV27 and TRBJ1-2; D gene unclear. Trimming cost V 0 bases and J 3 bases, with 11 bases left between them. Germline loops: CDR1 MNHEY, CDR2 SMNVEV (reference sequence). The CDR3 extends over 15 amino acids. For the CDR3, the DNA is TGTGCCAGCAGTTTATCGTTAGGGAGGGACTATGGCTACACCTTC. Residues: CASSLSLGRDYGYTF.

J is TRBJ2-1 and V is TRBV4-3, with D possibly TRBD2 on 7 matching bases. Germline values: CDR1 LGHNA, CDR2 YSLEER. The V end was cut by 10 bases, the J end by 4 bases, with 14 bases between. This CDR3 has 13 residues. Written as DNA, the CDR3 is TGCGCCACACGGGGGGCGGGATACAATGAGCAGTTCTTC. This gives the protein CATRGAGYNEQFF.

This chain uses TRBV13 with TRBJ1-3; 8 nucleotides align to TRBD1. There are 17 residues in the CDR3. The germline gives CDR1 PRHDT, CDR2 FYEKMQ (reference sequence). V trimming: 0 bases; J trimming: 4 bases; junction bases outside the gene matches: 8. Here the CDR3 reads CASSLGPGQVKGNTIYF. Here the CDR3 DNA reads TGTGCCAGCAGCTTAGGTCCGGGACAGGTAAAGGGAAACACCATATATTTT. The whole variable domain, filled in from reference TRBV13 and TRBJ1-3, reads AAGVIQSPRHLIKEKRETATLKCYPIPRHDTVYWYQQGPGQDPQFLISFYEKMQSDKGSIPDRFSAQQFSDYHSELNMSSLELGDSALYFCASSLGPGQVKGNTIYFGEGSWLTVV.

This clone is a singleton in its sample. This chain links TRBV4-3 with TRBJ1-1; no definite D call. Trimming took off 0 bases at V and 8 bases at J, with 13 bases between the two ends. Germline loops: CDR1 LGHNA, CDR2 YSLEER. The CDR3 loop spans 14 amino acids. CDR3: CASSQDRVFIEAFF. CDR3 sequence (DNA): TGCGCCAGCAGCCAAGATCGGGTATTTATCGAAGCTTTCTTT.

The J gene is TRBJ2-7, the V gene TRBV28; 11 positions match TRBD2. Germline V gene lookup returns CDR1 MDHEN and CDR2 SYDVKM. The CDR3 loop spans 14 amino acids. The J segment lost 10 bases and the V segment lost 6 bases, leaving 11 bases of the junction unmatched. The CDR3 DNA reads as TGTGCCAGCAGCCTAGCGGGGGGCCATCGTGGCCAGTACTTC. It specifies CASSLAGGHRGQYF.

In DNA form, the CDR3 reads TGCGCCAGCAGCTTTAGACTACCCGAGCAGTACTTC. Amino acids: CASSFRLPEQYF. The chain has TRBV5-1 and TRBJ2-7; tentative D call: TRBD2 (5 bases). The CDR3 runs 12 residues. The germline V gene has CDR1 SGHRS and CDR2 YFSETQ. Trimming took off 2 bases at V and 6 bases at J, with 9 bases between the two ends.

This chain uses TRBV19 with TRBJ2-1, with 8 bases fitting TRBD2. CDR3 length: 14 residues. J gave up 2 bases and V 5 bases, and 2 bases lay outside the gene matches. From germline, CDR1 is LNHDA and CDR2 SQIVND (reference sequence). CDR3 DNA: TGTGCCAGTAGTGACGGGGGGGCCTACAATGAGCAGTTCTTC. It is translated as CASSDGGAYNEQFF.

The V and J genes are TRBV24-1 and TRBJ1-2, with D possibly being TRBD1 (6 bases). Germline V gene data show CDR1 as KGHDR and CDR2 as SFDVKD. The V end was cut by 3 bases, the J end by 1 base, with 11 bases between. The CDR3 spans 15 residues. CDR3 DNA sequence: TGTGCCACCAGTGATCCTCAACAGGGTAACTATGGCTACACCTTC. Protein product: CATSDPQQGNYGYTF.